This T cell receptor beta chain was captured by sequencing in a study of blood T cell repertoires in COVID-19. Study-wide context: Collection of acute and convalescent COVID-19 samples took place in the United States, Italy and Spain. PBMCs, B-cell-depleted T cells, or T cells were the source of the cDNA or gDNA that made up the material.

In the original processing: Reference gene primer amplification in the assay estimated nucleated cell counts. Using immunoSEQ multiplex PCR, the repertoire was profiled, and TCRdb retains in-frame clones only, with some absent. From that table come the V and J calls and clone size; the DNA was used to work out D and trimming. The sample has 200,000 to 300,000 clones; roughly 80% are singletons. V gave up 3 bases and J gave up 6 bases; unmatched junction bases: 13. This CDR3 is 16 amino acids long. CDR1 and CDR2 (germline): SGHRS, YFSETQ. The J gene is TRBJ2-3, the V gene TRBV5-1, with 7 bases identical to TRBD2. The sequence derives from an elderly woman with acute or convalescent COVID-19. Source material: peripheral blood. CDR3 residues: CASSYLGSGATDTQYF. The CDR3 nucleotides read TGCGCCAGCAGCTACCTCGGCAGCGGGGCGACCGATACGCAGTATTTT.